The 30 T cell receptor beta chains reported below all come from one sample, sequenced in a study of OX40 agonist ivuxolimab in advanced cancers. Library preparation employed the immunoSEQ multiplex PCR assay. TCRdb retrieved this table from immuneACCESS and kept in-frame rearrangements only. Not all clones are present; in checked studies, unresolved V genes account for under half, and no reason is known for the remainder. For this sample the table gives about 34,000 clones, of which around 90% were detected only once. The ten largest clones represent 4% to 5% of the sample. This specimen was CD4+ or CD8+ T cells sorted from blood, taken in a trial of the OX40 agonist ivuxolimab. The source of these receptors is an adult with an advanced solid tumor such as melanoma, head and neck, liver or kidney cancer.

The chain is built from TRBV18 and TRBJ2-6; D may be TRBD1 (5 bases). CDR1 KGHSH and CDR2 LQKENI come from the germline V gene. The length of the CDR3 is 17 residues. The germline V and J ends were trimmed by 4 bases and 0 bases, with 13 bases remaining between them. The CDR3 nucleotides read TGTGCCAGCTCACTTAAATCTGACAGCTCTGGGGCCAACGTCCTGACTTTC. Protein sequence: CASSLKSDSSGANVLTF.

The V call is TRBV7-2, the J call TRBJ2-2; unclear D gene. Germline CDR1 reads SGHTA; CDR2 reads FQGNSA. V lost 2 bases, J lost 6 bases, and 10 bases lay in between. CDR3 length equals 14 residues. The CDR3 sequence: CASSLSFEAGELFF. CDR3 nucleotides: TGTGCCAGCAGCTTATCGTTCGAGGCCGGGGAGCTGTTTTTT.

This chain connects TRBV4-1 to TRBJ1-2; D is possibly TRBD1 (6 bases). This CDR3 comprises 19 residues. Trimming took off 1 base at V and 2 bases at J, with 23 bases between the two ends. Germline CDR1 is MGHRA and CDR2 is YSYEKL. The CDR3 protein is CASSQGILRRAGANYGYTF. CDR3 nucleotides: TGCGCCAGCAGCCAAGGGATTTTAAGGAGGGCAGGGGCGAACTATGGCTACACCTTC.

The chain couples TRBV25-1 to TRBJ1-2; D is undetermined. This CDR3 is built from 13 residues. The V end lost 1 base, the J end lost 8 bases, and 11 bases lay between the germline ends. The germline V gene encodes CDR1 MGHDK and CDR2 SYGVNS. CDR3 DNA sequence: TGTGCCAGCAGTGAATTGTGGGATGGAGGCTACACCTTC. Encoded protein: CASSELWDGGYTF.

This chain uses TRBV7-2 with TRBJ1-3, with D hard to call. The CDR3 extends over 15 amino acids. V lost 4 bases, J lost 0 bases, and 10 bases lay in between. Germline V lookup: CDR1 SGHTA, CDR2 FQGNSA. The CDR3 DNA follows: TGTGCCAGCAGCTCGGAGGCCGGCTCTGGAAACACCATATATTTT. It is translated as CASSSEAGSGNTIYF. Full variable domain (remainder filled in from reference TRBV7-2 and TRBJ1-3): GAGVSQSPSNKVTEKGKDVELRCDPISGHTALYWYRQSLGQGLEFLIYFQGNSAPDKSGLPSDRFSAERTGGSVSTLTIQRTQQEDSAVYLCASSSEAGSGNTIYFGEGSWLTVV.

The chain is built from TRBV9 and TRBJ1-4; a possible D gene is TRBD1 (6 bases). This CDR3 region has 14 residues. Germline V gene data show CDR1 as SGDLS and CDR2 as YYNGEE. V dropped 0 bases and J dropped 6 bases, with 9 bases sitting between them. CDR3 nucleotide sequence: TGTGCCAGCAGCGTAGGAGGGGGGTATGAAAAACTGTTTTTT. Translating it yields CASSVGGGYEKLFF.

The chain joins TRBV4-3 to TRBJ2-7; TRBD1 matches 9 bases. Germline CDR1 reads LGHNA; CDR2 reads YSLEER. Trimming took 4 bases from V and 5 from J; bases not matched to a gene: 15. The CDR3 has 17 amino acids. The DNA for the CDR3 is TGCGCCAGCAGCCGATGGTTCCCGCCGGGACAGGGCAACGAGCAGTACTTC. This gives the protein CASSRWFPPGQGNEQYF.

The chain carries TRBV2 and TRBJ1-1; 9 bases fit TRBD1. Germline CDR1 reads SNHLY; CDR2 reads FYNNEI. The CDR3 is made up of 13 amino acids. With 7 bases clipped from V and 3 bases from J, the junction kept 3 bases outside the gene matches. The CDR3 DNA is TGTGCCAGCATTCGGGACAGGGACACTGAAGCTTTCTTT. This gives the protein CASIRDRDTEAFF.

The gene calls are TRBV9 and TRBJ1-1, with no clear D. V was shortened by 4 bases and J by 3 bases, with 16 bases between the two germline ends. Germline CDR1 reads SGDLS; CDR2 reads YYNGEE. The length of the CDR3 is 15 residues. The CDR3 reads CASSPRLSGHTEAFF. The CDR3 region has the DNA TGTGCCAGCAGCCCCCGGCTCAGTGGGCACACTGAAGCTTTCTTT. Full variable domain (rest looked up from reference TRBV9 and TRBJ1-1): DSGVTQTPKHLITATGQRVTLRCSPRSGDLSVYWYQQSLDQGLQFLIQYYNGEERAKGNILERFSAQQFPDLHSELNLSSLELGDSALYFCASSPRLSGHTEAFFGQGTRLTVV.

The chain carries TRBV7-2 and TRBJ1-1; 7 bases map to TRBD1. With 5 bases clipped from V and 0 bases from J, the junction kept 3 bases outside the gene matches. The germline V gene has CDR1 SGHTA and CDR2 FQGNSA. This CDR3 spans 14 amino acids. The CDR3 loop is CASSLGTVNTEAFF. CDR3 DNA sequence: TGTGCCAGCAGCCTAGGGACAGTGAACACTGAAGCTTTCTTT.

The rearrangement joins TRBV5-1 to TRBJ2-7, with D unresolved. Germline CDR1 SGHRS, CDR2 YFSETQ. V lost 1 base and J 3 bases, leaving 11 bases between the germline ends. The CDR3 loop spans 14 amino acids. DNA of the CDR3: TGCGCCAGCAGCTTGAAGGTGGCAGACTACGAGCAGTACTTC. Protein: CASSLKVADYEQYF.

The chain couples TRBV2 to TRBJ2-3; D is perhaps TRBD1 (5 bases). The germline V gene has CDR1 SNHLY and CDR2 FYNNEI. This CDR3 has 13 residues. Trimming shortened V by 6 bases and J by 3 bases, and 10 bases separated the two germline ends. The CDR3 here is CASRPAGTDTQYF. The CDR3 DNA reads TGTGCCAGCAGGCCGGCAGGGACAGATACGCAGTATTTT.

The rearrangement uses TRBV7-6 and TRBJ2-1, with 9 bases aligning to TRBD2. Germline CDR1 reads SGHVS; CDR2 reads FNYEAQ. Trimming cost V 2 bases and J 8 bases; bases outside gene matches: 10. This CDR3 contains 16 residues. CDR3 DNA sequence: TGTGCCAGCAGCTTATCTTCCGCGGGAGGGCAACATGAGCAGTTCTTC. This translates into CASSLSSAGGQHEQFF.

This sequence joins TRBV19 and TRBJ2-1, with D perhaps TRBD1 (6 bases). The CDR3 extends over 12 amino acids. CDR1 and CDR2 (germline): LNHDA, SQIVND (reference sequence). V was shortened by 5 bases and J by 8 bases, with 10 bases between the two germline ends. CDR3 residues: CASSYRDHEQFF. The CDR3 DNA follows: TGTGCCAGTAGTTACAGGGACCATGAGCAGTTCTTC.

The chain combines TRBV7-2 with TRBJ1-2; no firm D call. CDR3 length equals 14 residues. V was pared by 5 bases and J by 2 bases, with 12 bases between. Germline CDR1 is SGHTA and CDR2 is FQGNSA. CDR3 loop: CASSPEEGNYGYTF. For the CDR3, the DNA is TGTGCCAGCAGCCCAGAAGAGGGAAACTATGGCTACACCTTC.

The rearrangement uses TRBV30 and TRBJ1-2; D is possibly TRBD1 (5 bases). The V gene's germline CDR1 is GTSNPN and CDR2 SVGIG (reference sequence). Deletions cut 3 bases from V and 0 bases from J, with 14 bases between. The CDR3 spans 15 residues. The CDR3 region has the DNA TGTGCCTGGAGGGAACAGGCAGTCCCTAACTATGGCTACACCTTC. Translated: CAWREQAVPNYGYTF.

CDR3 DNA: TGTGCCTGGAAAGGACAGGGGACCACCGGGGAGCTGTTTTTT. Translating gives CAWKGQGTTGELFF. The chain recombines TRBV30 with TRBJ2-2, with 9 bases lining up with TRBD1. The CDR3 runs 14 residues. The V and J ends lost 4 bases and 4 bases, in that order; junction bases with no gene match: 4. Germline V gives CDR1 GTSNPN, CDR2 SVGIG (reference sequence).

This chain joins TRBV30 and TRBJ1-1; D is ambiguous. Germline CDR1 GTSNPN, CDR2 SVGIG (reference sequence). Trimming took 3 bases from V and 1 from J, leaving 15 bases between them. The CDR3 covers 15 residues. The CDR3 region is CAWRRVREKNTEAFF. The DNA of the CDR3 is TGTGCCTGGAGGAGGGTAAGAGAGAAGAACACTGAAGCTTTCTTT.

The V gene is TRBV7-2, the J gene TRBJ2-3; D is unresolved. This CDR3 has 13 amino acids. The ends were cut back, 4 bases at V and 3 bases at J, with 8 bases in the middle. Germline-derived CDR1 and CDR2 are SGHTA and FQGNSA. CDR3 nucleotide sequence: TGTGCCAGCAGCTCCCTCAGAACAGATACGCAGTATTTT. Its protein product is CASSSLRTDTQYF. The full variable domain, its missing parts supplied by reference TRBV7-2 and TRBJ2-3, is GAGVSQSPSNKVTEKGKDVELRCDPISGHTALYWYRQSLGQGLEFLIYFQGNSAPDKSGLPSDRFSAERTGGSVSTLTIQRTQQEDSAVYLCASSSLRTDTQYFGPGTRLTVL.

V gene TRBV4-1 combines with J gene TRBJ2-3; TRBD2 agrees at 10 bases. The CDR3 sequence is 17 residues long. Germline loops: CDR1 MGHRA, CDR2 YSYEKL. Trimming took 4 bases from V and 0 from J; bases not matched to a gene: 7. DNA of the CDR3: TGCGCCAGCAGCCGCGAGATAGCGGGGGGAAGCACAGATACGCAGTATTTT. Translation: CASSREIAGGSTDTQYF.

This clone has only a few counts. The J gene is TRBJ2-1, the V gene TRBV5-4; 9 positions agree with TRBD1. The CDR3 is made up of 15 amino acids. V trimming: 4 bases; J trimming: 4 bases; junction bases outside the gene matches: 6. From germline, CDR1 is SGHNT and CDR2 YYREEE (reference sequence). CDR3 in amino acids: CASSTRQGGYNEQFF. CDR3 sequence (DNA): TGTGCCAGCAGCACCCGACAGGGGGGTTACAATGAGCAGTTCTTC.

This clone appeared a few times. V gene TRBV7-2 combines with J gene TRBJ1-1, with a tentative D call TRBD1 (5 bases). V was cut by 3 bases and J by 0 bases, with 11 bases left in between. The CDR3 has 15 amino acids. Germline V gives CDR1 SGHTA, CDR2 FQGNSA. In nucleotides, the CDR3 is TGTGCCAGCAGCTTTACAGGCTTTATGAACACTGAAGCTTTCTTT. Amino acid sequence: CASSFTGFMNTEAFF.

This clone was counted a single time. The rearrangement links TRBV6-5 to TRBJ2-7, with TRBD1 identical over 11 bases. The CDR3 extends over 15 amino acids. Germline V gene sequence: CDR1 MNHEY, CDR2 SVGAGI. V gave up 4 bases and J gave up 3 bases; unmatched junction bases: 5. The DNA of the CDR3 is TGTGCCAGCAGTTCACCGGGACAGGGGGTCTACGAGCAGTACTTC. Its translation: CASSSPGQGVYEQYF.

This chain links TRBV10-2 with TRBJ1-2, with a tentative D call TRBD1 (6 bases). CDR3 length equals 13 residues. Per the germline V gene, CDR1 is WSHSY and CDR2 is SAAADI. Trimming removed 4 bases at V and 8 bases at J, with 14 bases between. The CDR3, as DNA: TGCGCCAGCAGTGGGTGGGCAGGGGTCGGCTACACCTTC. Translation: CASSGWAGVGYTF.

This clone was picked up one time. V and J are TRBV9 and TRBJ2-6, with unresolved D. The germline V gene has CDR1 SGDLS and CDR2 YYNGEE. This CDR3 comprises 16 residues. Deletions cut 4 bases from V and 2 bases from J, with 13 bases between. CDR3 nucleotides: TGTGCCAGCAGCACAAACCGAATCCCTGGGGCCAACGTCCTGACTTTC. Translated: CASSTNRIPGANVLTF.

J is TRBJ2-3 and V is TRBV29-1, with D hard to call. Per germline, CDR1 SQVTM and CDR2 ANQGSEA. The CDR3 has 14 amino acids. Trimming shortened V by 2 bases and J by 2 bases, and 11 bases separated the two germline ends. CDR3 protein: CSVELGINTDTQYF. The CDR3 nucleotides are TGCAGCGTTGAACTAGGGATTAACACAGATACGCAGTATTTT.

The chain carries TRBV27 and TRBJ2-3; weak D call: TRBD2 (5 bases). The CDR3 is 17 residues long. CDR1 is MNHEY and CDR2 is SMNVEV in the germline V gene (reference sequence). V gave up 1 base and J gave up 1 base, with 15 bases separating them. CDR3 amino acids: CASSLYPPGWGTDTQYF. The CDR3 coding sequence is TGTGCCAGCAGTTTATATCCCCCGGGGTGGGGCACAGATACGCAGTATTTT.

In its sample, this clone was seen a few times. The chain links TRBV11-2 to TRBJ2-3, with a tentative D call TRBD2 (6 bases). Trimming pared 5 bases from V and 2 bases from J, leaving 17 bases between. The germline V gene has CDR1 SGHAT and CDR2 FQNNGV. CDR3 length: 16 residues. CDR3: CASSQEQGGVTDTQYF. The CDR3 bases are TGTGCCAGCAGCCAAGAGCAGGGAGGCGTCACAGATACGCAGTATTTT.

In the case of this clone: Other DNA sequences in this sample translate to the same CDR3. The rearrangement uses TRBV7-9 and TRBJ2-1, with 7 bases matching TRBD1. After removal of 1 base from V and 7 bases from J, the junction contained 7 bases not matched to a gene. This CDR3 is built from 15 residues. Germline lookup yields CDR1 SEHNR and CDR2 FQNEAQ (reference sequence). The CDR3 DNA is TGTGCCAGCAGCTTAGGGGCAGGGGGTGGTAATGAGCAGTTCTTC. Protein product: CASSLGAGGGNEQFF.

The rearrangement joins TRBV27 to TRBJ2-1; TRBD2 matches 15 bases. The junction had 15 bases not matched to a gene; V was cut back by 5 bases and J by 1 base. The germline CDR1 and CDR2 sequences are MNHEY and SMNVEV (reference sequence). There are 21 residues in the CDR3. The CDR3 region has the DNA TGTGCCAGCAGTCCAAGGGGGGCTGGACTAGCGGGAGGGTTGTCCTACAATGAGCAGTTCTTC. Translated, it gives CASSPRGAGLAGGLSYNEQFF.